This note documents a single T cell receptor (beta chain) sequence. The antigen is not known. The junction differs from germline at one of its ends, possibly a read error. The read ends 3 residues before the CDR3 terminus; that terminus is restored from the germline J gene. The table came from immunoSEQ multiplex PCR; TCRdb's copy has only in-frame clones and leaves some out. This sample's table reports under 40,000 clones. The V gene's germline CDR1 is SGHVS and CDR2 FNYEAQ. There are 12 residues in the CDR3. This sample was taken from a study of T cells in women clearing cervical HPV infection. Study-wide background: Blood came at first lesion visit for cases, post-clearance for controls.

Study findings and constraints: Combining TCR richness with V gene abundances gave around 0.87 AUC. Repertoire richness, not evenness, was significantly elevated in CIN3+ cases versus controls.

The material sequenced was blood buffy coat. The rearrangement joins TRBV7-6 to TRBJ1-2; D is ambiguous. The TCR originated in a woman aged 18 to 75 with a cervical HPV16 infection that either progressed to CIN3+ or cleared (not recorded which). CDR3 in amino acids: CASSFLEYDYTF. Partial CDR3 DNA: TGTGCCAGCAGCTTCCTAGAGTATGAC. The full variable domain, with the rest looked up from reference TRBV7-6 and TRBJ1-2, is GAGVSQSPRYKVTKRGQDVALRCDPISGHVSLYWYRQALGQGPEFLTYFNYEAQQDKSGLPNDRFSAERPEGSISTLTIQRTEQRDSAMYRCASSFLEYDYTFGSGTRLTVV.